Following are 5 T cell receptor beta chains from one sample sequenced in a study of graft-versus-host responses after intestinal transplantation. Some clones are missing from TCRdb's copy, which holds only in-frame ones; the method was immunoSEQ multiplex PCR. Of around 93,000 clones detected, 80% to 95% appear once; the ten largest clones hold 5.5% to 7%. Which antigens these TCRs recognize remains unknown. The input for sequencing was unstimulated CD8+ T cells sorted from spleen or lymph node cells, taken before intestinal transplant. These receptors came from a human donor who received an intestinal transplant.

The chain combines TRBV5-4 with TRBJ2-1; the match to TRBD2 covers 9 bases. The CDR3 sequence is 15 residues long. The V and J ends lost 5 bases and 10 bases, in that order; junction bases with no gene match: 13. Germline V gives CDR1 SGHNT, CDR2 YYREEE (reference sequence). The CDR3 sequence: CASSLAGVPLREQFF. The CDR3 DNA is TGTGCCAGCAGTTTAGCGGGGGTTCCCTTACGAGAGCAGTTCTTC.

This clone was counted a single time. The chain employs TRBV13 and TRBJ1-1, with D uncertain. This CDR3 region has 12 residues. Germline V gene sequence: CDR1 PRHDT, CDR2 FYEKMQ (reference sequence). The V end was cut by 2 bases, the J end by 4 bases, with 5 bases between. The CDR3 bases are TGTGCCAGCAGCTTAAGTTCCACTGAAGCTTTCTTT. As protein: CASSLSSTEAFF.

CDR3 nucleotides: TGTGCCAGCAGCTGGACTAGCGGCTACGAGCAGTACTTC. This codes for CASSWTSGYEQYF. The gene calls are TRBV27 and TRBJ2-7, with 10 bases lining up with TRBD2. CDR1 is MNHEY, CDR2 SMNVEV, per germline (reference sequence). The CDR3 is 13 residues long. Trimming took 6 bases from V and 3 from J; bases not matched to a gene: 2.

The chain couples TRBV6-5 to TRBJ2-7; D may be TRBD1 (6 bases). Trimming stripped 5 bases from V and 5 bases from J, with 13 bases between. Germline V gene data show CDR1 as MNHEY and CDR2 as SVGAGI. CDR3 length equals 13 residues. The DNA for the CDR3 is TGTGCCAGCAGTCAACAGGGTCAGGACGAGCAGTACTTC. It codes for CASSQQGQDEQYF.

The chain links TRBV4-1 to TRBJ1-1; possibly TRBD1 for D (5 bases). Germline V CDR1 and CDR2: MGHRA, YSYEKL. V was trimmed by 1 base and J by 3 bases, leaving 6 bases between them. The CDR3 runs 13 residues. For the CDR3, the DNA is TGCGCCAGCAGCCAAGTGGGGGACACTGAAGCTTTCTTT. Its protein product is CASSQVGDTEAFF.